The 2 T cell receptor beta chains presented below share a single source sample, sequenced in a study of blood T cell repertoires in COVID-19. Libraries were prepared by immunoSEQ multiplex PCR; TCRdb keeps only in-frame clonotypes and omits some of them. The table includes about 460,000 clones, 88% detected once. The sample was PBMCs or T cells enriched from blood (not recorded which). The origin of the receptors is an older woman who had recovered from COVID-19.

The chain recombines TRBV30 with TRBJ2-3; 10 nucleotides agree with TRBD2. The ends lost 0 bases at V and 2 bases at J; junction bases unmatched: 2. Germline lookup yields CDR1 GTSNPN and CDR2 SVGIG (reference sequence). The CDR3 is 15 residues long. CDR3 sequence reads: CAWSVSGGDTDTQYF. CDR3 DNA: TGTGCCTGGAGTGTAAGCGGGGGGGACACAGATACGCAGTATTTT.

The chain employs TRBV5-1 and TRBJ1-1, with a possible D match to TRBD1 (6 bases). This CDR3 has 15 amino acids. Germline V gene sequence: CDR1 SGHRS, CDR2 YFSETQ. The ends were cut back, 5 bases at V and 1 base at J, with 15 bases in the middle. This CDR3 is CASSPFTGKNTEAFF. The DNA for the CDR3 is TGCGCCAGCAGTCCCTTTACAGGGAAGAACACTGAAGCTTTCTTT. The variable domain in full, with the rest retrieved from reference TRBV5-1 and TRBJ1-1, is KAGVTQTPRYLIKTRGQQVTLSCSPISGHRSVSWYQQTPGQGLQFLFEYFSETQRNKGNFPGRFSGRQFSNSRSEMNVSTLELGDSALYLCASSPFTGKNTEAFFGQGTRLTVV.